This entry features one T cell receptor beta chain sequence. This sample was included in a study of blood T cell repertoires in COVID-19. Germline lookup yields CDR1 SGHNT and CDR2 YYREEE (reference sequence). The CDR3 is made up of 15 amino acids. The V gene lost 0 bases and the J gene lost 0 bases, with 6 bases spanning the gap. As handled by the study authors: Estimation of nucleated cell counts was performed using reference gene primer amplification. Sequencing used immunoSEQ multiplex PCR; TCRdb keeps in-frame clones, though not all of them. V and J calls and clone size are as listed in that table; D and trimming were resolved from the DNA. This sample has some 80,000 clones; approximately 83% occur once, and the top ten carry roughly 9%.

This sequence originates from a human donor in a cohort sampled during active COVID-19. The J gene is TRBJ1-4, the V gene TRBV5-4; D gene ambiguous. The sample taken for sequencing was peripheral blood. The CDR3 here is CASSLDSSTNEKLFF. As DNA, the CDR3 is TGTGCCAGCAGCTTGGACAGTTCAACTAATGAAAAACTGTTTTTT.